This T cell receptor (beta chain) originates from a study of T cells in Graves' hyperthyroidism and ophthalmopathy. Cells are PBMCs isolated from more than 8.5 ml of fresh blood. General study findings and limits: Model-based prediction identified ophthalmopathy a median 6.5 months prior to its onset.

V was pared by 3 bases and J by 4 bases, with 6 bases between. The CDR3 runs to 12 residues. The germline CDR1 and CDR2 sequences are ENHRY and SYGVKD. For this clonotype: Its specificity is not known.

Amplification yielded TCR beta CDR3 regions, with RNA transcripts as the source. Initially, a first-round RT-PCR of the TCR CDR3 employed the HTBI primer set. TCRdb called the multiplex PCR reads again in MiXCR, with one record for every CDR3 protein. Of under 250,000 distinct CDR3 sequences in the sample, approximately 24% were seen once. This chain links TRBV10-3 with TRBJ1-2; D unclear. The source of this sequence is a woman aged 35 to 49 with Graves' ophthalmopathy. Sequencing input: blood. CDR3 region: CAISDEVYGYTF. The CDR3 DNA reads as TGTGCCATCAGTGATGAGGTCTATGGCTACACCTTC.